The rows below give T cell receptor beta chains drawn from one sample of a study of shared clonotypes between healthy human individuals. Assay: immunoSEQ multiplex PCR; the TCRdb copy retains only in-frame clones and omits some. This sample has millions of clones, with 95% found just once. Sequenced material: naive CD4+ T cells sorted from blood. Source of these receptors: a man in his late teens or twenties in good health. Both conserved end residues are part of each CDR3. The order of the fields is CDR3 length, V gene, D gene, clone size, J gene, CDR3 DNA, CDR3 protein. D genes are given only for firm matches. Size is omitted from some rows. Given values are once, few, many or a class for expanded clones.

12	TRBV7-3	TRBD1	NA	TRBJ2-3	TGTGCCAGCAGCCACAGGGGGGATACGCAGTATTTT	CASSHRGDTQYF
15	TRBV19	TRBD1	NA	TRBJ1-2	TGTGCCAGTAGTATCAAGACAGGGGGCCCTGGTGGTTACACCTTC	CASSIKTGGPGGYTF
14	TRBV27	NA	NA	TRBJ2-3	TGTGCCAGCGGGAGGGGGGCGCAGCAAGATACGCAGTATTTT	CASGRGAQQDTQYF
12	TRBV28	NA	NA	TRBJ2-2	TGTGCCAGCAGGAGGGGCCCCGGGGAGCTGTTTTTT	CASRRGPGELFF
12	TRBV5-1	NA	once	TRBJ2-3	TGCGCCAGCAGCGACTTAACAGATACGCAGTATTTT	CASSDLTDTQYF
15	TRBV9	NA	once	TRBJ2-5	TGTGCCAGCAGCGTAGACTCGGGACCGGGGGAGACCCAGTACTTC	CASSVDSGPGETQYF
16	TRBV14	NA	NA	TRBJ2-7	TGTGCCAGCAGCCAAGATGATAGGGCATATTACTACGAGCAGTACTTC	CASSQDDRAYYYEQYF
17	TRBV5-4	TRBD2	once	TRBJ2-2	TGTGCCAGCAGCCAGGGCGTGTCGGGCGGGAGTGTCGGGGAGCTGTTTTTT	CASSQGVSGGSVGELFF
14	TRBV5-6	NA	NA	TRBJ2-7	TGTGCCAGCAGCCGGACGGGGGCGGACTACGAGCAGTACTTC	CASSRTGADYEQYF
14	TRBV30	NA	NA	TRBJ2-1	TGTGCCTGGAGTCTAGCTGGGGGCCGCAATGAGCAGTTCTTC	CAWSLAGGRNEQFF
16	TRBV18	NA	NA	TRBJ2-2	TGTGCCAGCTCACGATCTTGGACCGACGGTTTTTGGGAGCTGTTTTTT	CASSRSWTDGFWELFF
14	TRBV10-3	NA	NA	TRBJ2-5	TGTGCCATCAGTGAGTCGGGCCCTGGGGAGACCCAGTACTTC	CAISESGPGETQYF
13	TRBV15	NA	NA	TRBJ2-7	TGTGCCACCAGCAGAGTACCGGGCTACGAGCAGTACTTC	CATSRVPGYEQYF
13	TRBV5-1	TRBD1	NA	TRBJ2-7	TGCGCCAGCAGCTTGGGAGACAGGGACGAGCAGTACTTC	CASSLGDRDEQYF
15	TRBV5-1	NA	NA	TRBJ1-4	TGCGCCAGCAGCTTGGCGTTGGGGGGAGAAGAAAAACTGTTTTTT	CASSLALGGEEKLFF
13	TRBV28	NA	NA	TRBJ1-5	TGTGCCAGCAGCTATCCTAGCAATCAGCCCCAGCATTTT	CASSYPSNQPQHF